Following are 17 T cell receptor beta chains from one sample sequenced in a study of blood T cell repertoires in COVID-19. Sequencing was performed with immunoSEQ multiplex PCR; in TCRdb, only in-frame clones are kept and a portion is missing. This sample has 60,000 to 80,000 clones, with approximately 80% found just once. The material sequenced was peripheral blood. All receptors derive from a man aged 45-60 years with COVID-19, enrolled during active disease.

The CDR3 DNA reads TGTGCCAGCAGCCAACCTCACAGGGTTAGCCAGCCCCAGCATTTT. It yields the protein CASSQPHRVSQPQHF. The chain recombines TRBV6-2 or TRBV6-3 with TRBJ1-5; D is perhaps TRBD1 (6 bases). CDR3 length: 15 amino acids. The germline V gene has CDR1 MNHEY and CDR2 SVGEGT. Trimming removed 6 bases from V and 7 bases from J, with 19 bases in between.

The chain combines TRBV7-3 with TRBJ2-6, with D perhaps TRBD1 (8 bases). The CDR3 sequence is 16 residues long. Germline V CDR1 and CDR2: SGHTA, FQGTGA. The V end was cut by 3 bases, the J end by 4 bases, with 13 bases between. CDR3 in DNA: TGTGCCAGCAGCTTGACAGGGGACTACGGGGCCAACGTCCTGACTTTC. It specifies CASSLTGDYGANVLTF.

This sequence joins TRBV3-1 (or the pseudogene TRBV3-2) and TRBJ2-7, with D maybe TRBD2 (5 bases). This CDR3 has 15 residues. V lost 1 base and J 0 bases, leaving 10 bases between the germline ends. CDR1 and CDR2 from the germline V gene are LGHDT and YNNKEL (reference sequence). Here the CDR3 reads CASSQVEAGSYEQYF. Written as DNA, the CDR3 is TGTGCCAGCAGCCAAGTTGAGGCGGGCTCCTACGAGCAGTACTTC.

The chain combines TRBV11-2 with TRBJ1-2; 8 bases are a match to TRBD1. The CDR3 has 14 residues. Germline-derived CDR1 and CDR2 are SGHAT and FQNNGV. Unmatched junction bases numbered 4, after V lost 5 bases and J lost 2 bases. The CDR3 loop reads CASSHRDRNYGYTF. As DNA, the CDR3 is TGTGCCAGCAGCCACAGGGACAGGAACTATGGCTACACCTTC.

The chain is built from TRBV5-1 and TRBJ2-7; 11 nucleotides line up with TRBD2. This CDR3 region has 13 residues. V was pared by 5 bases and J by 4 bases, with 2 bases of the junction left unmatched. Germline loops: CDR1 SGHRS, CDR2 YFSETQ. This CDR3 reads CASRGTSGYEQYF. The CDR3 DNA reads as TGCGCCAGCAGGGGGACTAGCGGTTACGAGCAGTACTTC.

A note on this clone: The sample carries other DNA sequences with the same CDR3. The chain recombines TRBV28 with TRBJ2-2; D uncertain. CDR1 MDHEN and CDR2 SYDVKM come from the germline V gene. Trimming took 6 bases from V and 1 from J, leaving 3 bases between them. The CDR3 extends over 12 amino acids. CDR3 DNA: TGTGCCAGCAGCCTGAACACCGGGGAGCTGTTTTTT. This translates into CASSLNTGELFF.

This chain joins TRBV6-6 and TRBJ2-7; no firm D call. This CDR3 comprises 13 residues. Germline loops: CDR1 MNHNY, CDR2 SVGAGI (reference sequence). The V end was cut by 2 bases, the J end by 0 bases, with 5 bases between. The CDR3 loop is CASSYVGSYEQYF. DNA for the CDR3: TGTGCCAGCAGTTACGTCGGCTCCTACGAGCAGTACTTC.

CDR3 loop: CASSLQELVGGELFF. CDR3 bases: TGTGCCAGCAGCCTTCAAGAGCTAGTAGGCGGGGAGCTGTTTTTT. The chain uses TRBV11-2 and TRBJ2-2; D is unresolved. CDR1 SGHAT and CDR2 FQNNGV come from the germline V gene. Trimming took 5 bases from V and 7 from J, leaving 17 bases between them. This CDR3 has 15 amino acids.

This clone appeared a few times. As DNA, the CDR3 is TGTGCCAGTAGTATCGACAGGTTGAACACTGAAGCTTTCTTT. Translated: CASSIDRLNTEAFF. The chain employs TRBV19 and TRBJ1-1, with D possibly matching TRBD1 (6 bases). The CDR3 runs to 14 residues. Trimming removed 3 bases from V and 0 bases from J, with 8 bases in between. Germline V gene sequence: CDR1 LNHDA, CDR2 SQIVND (reference sequence). Looking up the rest from reference TRBV19 and TRBJ1-1 gives the full variable domain: DGGITQSPKYLFRKEGQNVTLSCEQNLNHDAMYWYRQDPGQGLRLIYYSQIVNDFQKGDIAEGYSVSREKKESFPLTVTSAQKNPTAFYLCASSIDRLNTEAFFGQGTRLTVV.

In its sample, this clone was seen once. The J gene is TRBJ2-3, the V gene TRBV9; TRBD2 matches at 12 bases. The germline V gene encodes CDR1 SGDLS and CDR2 YYNGEE. The ends lost 5 bases at V and 6 bases at J; junction bases unmatched: 10. The CDR3 totals 16 residues. The CDR3 is CASSPSGRASGDTQYF. CDR3 coding DNA: TGTGCCAGCAGTCCTAGCGGGAGGGCCTCTGGGGATACGCAGTATTTT.

In regard to this clone: Compared with germline, one end of the junction differs, possibly owing to a read error. The gene calls are TRBV18 and TRBJ2-3; TRBD2 might be the D (5 bases). This CDR3 is 13 amino acids long. Per the germline V gene, CDR1 is KGHSH and CDR2 is LQKENI. CDR3 sequence: CASSPPGDSITIF. DNA of the CDR3: TGTGCCAGCTCACCGCCCGGGGATTCTATTACGATTTTT.

The chain links TRBV7-2 to TRBJ1-1, with TRBD1 matching over 7 bases. The CDR3 extends over 13 amino acids. V trimming: 5 bases; J trimming: 8 bases; junction bases outside the gene matches: 8. Germline values: CDR1 SGHTA, CDR2 FQGNSA. CDR3 sequence: CASSARTGREAFF. The DNA of the CDR3 is TGTGCCAGCAGCGCCCGGACAGGACGAGAAGCTTTCTTT.

The V and J genes are TRBV6-5 and TRBJ1-5, with D unresolved. CDR1 and CDR2 (germline): MNHEY, SVGAGI. There are 13 residues in the CDR3. Trimming removed 6 bases at V and 5 bases at J, with 11 bases between. The CDR3 region is CASSREKYQPQHF. CDR3 in DNA: TGTGCCAGCAGCCGGGAAAAGTATCAGCCCCAGCATTTT.

This clone has a count of ten or more. This chain connects TRBV19 to TRBJ1-6; no clear D gene. V was pared by 6 bases and J by 5 bases, with 20 bases between. The CDR3 length is 17 residues. In germline, CDR1 is LNHDA, CDR2 SQIVND (reference sequence). The DNA for the CDR3 is TGTGCCAGTAGCTCATTTCATCGGTCAGGCGATAATTCACCCCTCCACTTT. It encodes CASSSFHRSGDNSPLHF. The complete variable domain, with remaining parts taken from reference TRBV19 and TRBJ1-6, reads DGGITQSPKYLFRKEGQNVTLSCEQNLNHDAMYWYRQDPGQGLRLIYYSQIVNDFQKGDIAEGYSVSREKKESFPLTVTSAQKNPTAFYLCASSSFHRSGDNSPLHFGNGTRLTVT.

The chain recombines TRBV7-6 with TRBJ2-5, with 15 bases aligning to TRBD2. The CDR3 is 16 amino acids. V lost 4 bases and J lost 5; bases outside the gene matches: 5. Germline values: CDR1 SGHVS, CDR2 FNYEAQ. The chain's CDR3 is CASSSWTSGRVETQYF. CDR3 DNA sequence: TGTGCCAGCAGCTCCTGGACTAGCGGGAGGGTGGAGACCCAGTACTTC.

The V call is TRBV6-5, the J call TRBJ2-3, with 8 positions matching TRBD2. Trimming cost V 5 bases and J 1 base; bases outside gene matches: 5. From germline, CDR1 is MNHEY and CDR2 SVGAGI. This CDR3 is built from 15 residues. The CDR3: CASSPSGRGTDTQYF. CDR3 coding DNA: TGTGCCAGCAGTCCCAGCGGGAGAGGCACAGATACGCAGTATTTT.

The chain recombines TRBV5-1 with TRBJ1-1; possible D gene TRBD1, 5 bases. The V gene lost 3 bases and the J gene lost 3 bases, with 12 bases spanning the gap. CDR1 is SGHRS and CDR2 is YFSETQ in the germline V gene. The CDR3 length is 14 residues. The CDR3 nucleotides are TGCGCCAGCAGCTCCACCCGGGGGGACACTGAAGCTTTCTTT. Translating gives CASSSTRGDTEAFF.